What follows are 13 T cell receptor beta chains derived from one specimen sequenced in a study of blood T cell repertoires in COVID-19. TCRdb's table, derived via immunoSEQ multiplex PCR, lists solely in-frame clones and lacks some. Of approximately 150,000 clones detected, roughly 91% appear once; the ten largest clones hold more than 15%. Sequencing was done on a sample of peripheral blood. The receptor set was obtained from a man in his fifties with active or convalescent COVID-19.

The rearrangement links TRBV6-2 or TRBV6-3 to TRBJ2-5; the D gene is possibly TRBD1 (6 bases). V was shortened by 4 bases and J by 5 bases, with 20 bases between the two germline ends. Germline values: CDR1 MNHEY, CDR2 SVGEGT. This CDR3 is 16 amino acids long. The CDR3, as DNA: TGTGCCAGCAGTTCCCCGGACAGCGCCCGGCGGGAGACCCAGTACTTC. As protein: CASSSPDSARRETQYF.

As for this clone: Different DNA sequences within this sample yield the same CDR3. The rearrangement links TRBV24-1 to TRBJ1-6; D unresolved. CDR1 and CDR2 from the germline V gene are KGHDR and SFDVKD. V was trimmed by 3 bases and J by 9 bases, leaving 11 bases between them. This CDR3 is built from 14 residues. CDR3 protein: CATSDAKRGSPLHF. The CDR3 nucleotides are TGTGCCACCAGTGATGCCAAGCGAGGTTCACCCCTCCACTTT.

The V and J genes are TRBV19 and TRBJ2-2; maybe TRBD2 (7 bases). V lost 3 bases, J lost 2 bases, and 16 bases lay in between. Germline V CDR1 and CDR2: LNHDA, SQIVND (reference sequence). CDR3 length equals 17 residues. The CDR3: CASSIPRGGSNTGELFF. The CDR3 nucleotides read TGTGCCAGTAGTATCCCCCGCGGGGGCTCCAACACCGGGGAGCTGTTTTTT.

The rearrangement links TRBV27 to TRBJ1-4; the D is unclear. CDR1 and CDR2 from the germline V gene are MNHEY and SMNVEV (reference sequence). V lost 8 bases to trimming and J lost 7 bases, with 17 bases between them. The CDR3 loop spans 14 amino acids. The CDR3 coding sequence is TGTGCCAGCGGATCATCGGGATACGCTGAAAAACTGTTTTTT. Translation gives CASGSSGYAEKLFF. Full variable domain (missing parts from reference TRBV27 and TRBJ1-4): EAQVTQNPRYLITVTGKKLTVTCSQNMNHEYMSWYRQDPGLGLRQIYYSMNVEVTDKGDVPEGYKVSRKEKRNFPLILESPSPNQTSLYFCASGSSGYAEKLFFGSGTQLSVL.

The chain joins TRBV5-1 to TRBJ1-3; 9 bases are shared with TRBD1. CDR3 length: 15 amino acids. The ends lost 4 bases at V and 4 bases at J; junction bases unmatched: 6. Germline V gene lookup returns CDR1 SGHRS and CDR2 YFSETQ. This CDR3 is CASSRTGVAGNTIYF. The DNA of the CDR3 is TGCGCCAGCAGCCGGACAGGGGTAGCCGGAAACACCATATATTTT.

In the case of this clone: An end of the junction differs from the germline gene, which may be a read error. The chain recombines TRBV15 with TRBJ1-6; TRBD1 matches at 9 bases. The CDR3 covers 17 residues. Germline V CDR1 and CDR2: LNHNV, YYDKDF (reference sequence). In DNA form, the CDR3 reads TGTGCCACCAGCGGAGAGGGGACCGGGACAGGGACTTCACCCCTCCACTTT. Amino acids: CATSGEGTGTGTSPLHF.

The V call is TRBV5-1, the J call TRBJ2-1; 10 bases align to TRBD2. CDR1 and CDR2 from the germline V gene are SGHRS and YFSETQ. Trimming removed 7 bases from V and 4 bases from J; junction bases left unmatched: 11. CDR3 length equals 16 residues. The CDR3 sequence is CASFPTSGIRYNEQFF. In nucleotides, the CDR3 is TGCGCCAGCTTTCCTACTAGCGGGATTCGATACAATGAGCAGTTCTTC.

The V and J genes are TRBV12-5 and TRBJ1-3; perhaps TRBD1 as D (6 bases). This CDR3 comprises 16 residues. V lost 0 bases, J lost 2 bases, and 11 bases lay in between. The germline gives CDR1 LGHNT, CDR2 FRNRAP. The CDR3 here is CASGLVRGVPGNTIYF. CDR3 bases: TGTGCTAGTGGTTTGGTCAGGGGCGTGCCTGGAAACACCATATATTTT.

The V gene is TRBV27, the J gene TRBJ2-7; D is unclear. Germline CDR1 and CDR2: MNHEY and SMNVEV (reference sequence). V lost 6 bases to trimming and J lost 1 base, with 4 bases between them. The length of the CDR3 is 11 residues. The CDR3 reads CASRASYEQYF. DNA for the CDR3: TGTGCCAGCAGGGCTTCCTACGAGCAGTACTTC.

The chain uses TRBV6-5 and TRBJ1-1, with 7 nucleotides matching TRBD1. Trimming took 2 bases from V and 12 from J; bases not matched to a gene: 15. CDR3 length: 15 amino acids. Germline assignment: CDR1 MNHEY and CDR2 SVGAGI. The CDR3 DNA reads TGTGCCAGCAGTTACCGGGCAGGGGGTCCCCCGGGGCCTTTCTTT. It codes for CASSYRAGGPPGPFF.

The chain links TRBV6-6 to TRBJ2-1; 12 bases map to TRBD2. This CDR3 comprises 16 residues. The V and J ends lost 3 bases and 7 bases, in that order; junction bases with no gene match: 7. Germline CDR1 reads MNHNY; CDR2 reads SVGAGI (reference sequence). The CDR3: CASSYRLAGELNEQFF. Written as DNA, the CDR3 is TGTGCCAGCAGTTATCGACTAGCGGGAGAATTGAATGAGCAGTTCTTC.

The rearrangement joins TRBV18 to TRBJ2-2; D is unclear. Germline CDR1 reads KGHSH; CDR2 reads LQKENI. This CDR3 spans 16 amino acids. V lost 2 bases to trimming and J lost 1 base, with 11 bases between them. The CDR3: CASSPVTTLNTGELFF. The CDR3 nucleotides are TGTGCCAGCTCACCAGTTACAACCCTGAACACCGGGGAGCTGTTTTTT. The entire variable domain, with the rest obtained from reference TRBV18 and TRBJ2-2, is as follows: NAGVMQNPRHLVRRRGQEARLRCSPMKGHSHVYWYRQLPEEGLKFMVYLQKENIIDESGMPKERFSAEFPKEGPSILRIQQVVRGDSAAYFCASSPVTTLNTGELFFGEGSRLTVL.

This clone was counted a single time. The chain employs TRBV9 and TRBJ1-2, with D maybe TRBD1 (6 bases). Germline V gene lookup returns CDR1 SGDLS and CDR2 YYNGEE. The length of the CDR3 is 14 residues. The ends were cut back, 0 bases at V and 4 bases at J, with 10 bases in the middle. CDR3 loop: CASSVGQAAYGYTF. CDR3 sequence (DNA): TGTGCCAGCAGCGTAGGACAGGCTGCCTATGGCTACACCTTC.